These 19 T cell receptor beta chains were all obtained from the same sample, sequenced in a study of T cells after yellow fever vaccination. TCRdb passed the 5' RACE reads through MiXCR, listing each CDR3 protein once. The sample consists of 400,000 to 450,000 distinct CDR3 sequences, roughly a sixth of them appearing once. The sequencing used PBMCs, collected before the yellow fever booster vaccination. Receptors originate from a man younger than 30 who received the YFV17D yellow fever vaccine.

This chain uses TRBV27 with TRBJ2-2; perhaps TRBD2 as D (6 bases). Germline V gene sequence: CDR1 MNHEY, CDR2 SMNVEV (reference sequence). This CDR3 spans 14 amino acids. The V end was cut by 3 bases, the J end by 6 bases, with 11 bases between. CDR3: CASSFGSGAGELFF. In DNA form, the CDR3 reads TGTGCCAGCAGTTTTGGGTCGGGGGCCGGGGAGCTGTTTTTT.

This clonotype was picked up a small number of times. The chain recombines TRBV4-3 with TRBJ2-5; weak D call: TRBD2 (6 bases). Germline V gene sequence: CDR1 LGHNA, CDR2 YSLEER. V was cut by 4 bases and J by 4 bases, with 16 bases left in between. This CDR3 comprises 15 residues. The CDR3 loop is CASSRGRGSLETQYF. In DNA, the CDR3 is TGCGCCAGCAGCCGCGGGCGGGGTAGTTTAGAGACCCAGTACTTC.

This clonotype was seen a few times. The CDR3 reads CASSQRGREQYF. CDR3 nucleotides: TGCGCCAGCAGCCAACGAGGGAGAGAGCAGTACTTC. This chain links TRBV4-1 with TRBJ2-7; the D gene is possibly TRBD2 (5 bases). The V gene's germline CDR1 is MGHRA and CDR2 YSYEKL. Trimming stripped 2 bases from V and 7 bases from J, with 9 bases between. CDR3 length: 12 amino acids.

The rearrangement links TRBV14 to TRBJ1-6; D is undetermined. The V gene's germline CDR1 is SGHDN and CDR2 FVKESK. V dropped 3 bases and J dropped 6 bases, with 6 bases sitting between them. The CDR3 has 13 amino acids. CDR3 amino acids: CASSQHVNSPLHF. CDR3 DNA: TGTGCCAGCAGCCAGCATGTTAATTCACCCCTCCACTTT.

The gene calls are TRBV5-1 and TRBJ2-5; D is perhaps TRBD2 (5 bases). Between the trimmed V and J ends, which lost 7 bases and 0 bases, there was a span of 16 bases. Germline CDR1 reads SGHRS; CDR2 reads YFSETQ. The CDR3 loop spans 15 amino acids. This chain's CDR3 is CASRRRGRDQETQYF. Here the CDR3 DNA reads TGCGCCAGCCGCCGTCGGGGAAGGGACCAAGAGACCCAGTACTTC.

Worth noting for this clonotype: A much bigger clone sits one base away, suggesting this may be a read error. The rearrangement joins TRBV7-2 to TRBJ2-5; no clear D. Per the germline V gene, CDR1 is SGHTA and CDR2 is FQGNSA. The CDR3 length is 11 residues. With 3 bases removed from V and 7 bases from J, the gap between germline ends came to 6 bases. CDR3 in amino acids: CASSFWVTQYF. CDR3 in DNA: TGTGCCAGCAGCTTCTGGGTGACCCAGTACTTC.

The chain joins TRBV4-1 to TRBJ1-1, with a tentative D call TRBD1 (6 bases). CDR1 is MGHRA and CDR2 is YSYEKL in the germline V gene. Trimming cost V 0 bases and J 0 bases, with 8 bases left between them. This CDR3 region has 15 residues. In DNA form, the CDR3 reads TGCGCCAGCAGCCAAGAGGACAGAGTGAACACTGAAGCTTTCTTT. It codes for CASSQEDRVNTEAFF.

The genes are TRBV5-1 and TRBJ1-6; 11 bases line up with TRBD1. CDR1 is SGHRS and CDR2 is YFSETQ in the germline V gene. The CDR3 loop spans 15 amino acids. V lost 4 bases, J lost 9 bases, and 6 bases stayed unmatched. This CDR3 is CASSAPGQGVSPLHF. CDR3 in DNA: TGCGCCAGCAGCGCCCCGGGACAGGGGGTTTCACCCCTCCACTTT.

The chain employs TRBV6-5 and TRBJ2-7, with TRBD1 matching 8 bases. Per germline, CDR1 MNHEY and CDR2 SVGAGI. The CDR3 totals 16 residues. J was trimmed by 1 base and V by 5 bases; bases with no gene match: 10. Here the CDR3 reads CASSPRSGGRSYEQYV. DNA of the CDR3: TGTGCCAGCAGTCCCCGATCAGGGGGCAGGTCCTACGAGCAGTACGTC.

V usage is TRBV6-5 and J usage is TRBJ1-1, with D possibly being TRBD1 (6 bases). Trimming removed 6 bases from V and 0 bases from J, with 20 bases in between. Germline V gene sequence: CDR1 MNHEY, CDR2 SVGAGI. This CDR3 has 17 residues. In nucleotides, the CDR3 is TGTGCCAGCAGACACCGGGGGGCTTGGGGGATGAACACTGAAGCTTTCTTT. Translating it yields CASRHRGAWGMNTEAFF.

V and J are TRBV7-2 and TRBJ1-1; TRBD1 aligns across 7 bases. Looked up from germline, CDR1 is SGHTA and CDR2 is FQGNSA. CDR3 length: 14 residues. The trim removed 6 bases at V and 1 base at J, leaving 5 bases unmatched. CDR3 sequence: CASRWDSRNTEAFF. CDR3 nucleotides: TGTGCCAGCAGGTGGGACAGCCGGAACACTGAAGCTTTCTTT.

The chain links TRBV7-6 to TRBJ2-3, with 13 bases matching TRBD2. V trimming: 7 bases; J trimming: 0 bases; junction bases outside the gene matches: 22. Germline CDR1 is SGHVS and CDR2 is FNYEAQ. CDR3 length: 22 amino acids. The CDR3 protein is CASTRHPRRGLAGEISTDTQYF. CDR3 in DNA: TGTGCCAGCACCCGACACCCTAGGCGAGGACTAGCGGGGGAGATTAGCACAGATACGCAGTATTTT.

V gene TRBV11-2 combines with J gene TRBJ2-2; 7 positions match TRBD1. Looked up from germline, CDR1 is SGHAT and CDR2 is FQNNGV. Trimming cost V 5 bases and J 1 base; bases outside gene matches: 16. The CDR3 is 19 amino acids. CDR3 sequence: CASSHLPTGIRGNTGELFF. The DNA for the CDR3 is TGTGCCAGCAGCCACCTCCCGACAGGGATTAGGGGGAACACCGGGGAGCTGTTTTTT.

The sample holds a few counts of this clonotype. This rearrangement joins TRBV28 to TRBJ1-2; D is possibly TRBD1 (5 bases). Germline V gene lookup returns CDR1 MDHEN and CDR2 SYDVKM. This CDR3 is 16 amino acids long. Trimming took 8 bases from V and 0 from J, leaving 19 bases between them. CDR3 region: CASFGRGGSANYGYTF. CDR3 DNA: TGTGCCAGCTTCGGTCGGGGCGGATCAGCTAACTATGGCTACACCTTC.

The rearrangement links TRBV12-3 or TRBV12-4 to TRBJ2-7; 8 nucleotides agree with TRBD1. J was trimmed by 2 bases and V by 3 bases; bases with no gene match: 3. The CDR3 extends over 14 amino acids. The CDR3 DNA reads TGTGCCAGCAGTTTCACAGGGGGGACCTACGAGCAGTACTTC. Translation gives CASSFTGGTYEQYF.

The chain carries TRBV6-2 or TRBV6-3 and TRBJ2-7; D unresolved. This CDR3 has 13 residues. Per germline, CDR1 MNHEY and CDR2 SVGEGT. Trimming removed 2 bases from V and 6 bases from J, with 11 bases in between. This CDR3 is CASSYERWGEQYV. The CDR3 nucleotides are TGTGCCAGCAGTTACGAGCGATGGGGCGAGCAGTACGTC.

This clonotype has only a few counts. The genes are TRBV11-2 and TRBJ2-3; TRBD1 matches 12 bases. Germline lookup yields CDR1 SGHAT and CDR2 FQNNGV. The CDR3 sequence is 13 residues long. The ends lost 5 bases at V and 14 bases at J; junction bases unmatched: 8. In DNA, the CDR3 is TGTGCCAGCAGCCCCAGGGACAGGGGGCCTGCGTATTTT. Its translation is CASSPRDRGPAYF.

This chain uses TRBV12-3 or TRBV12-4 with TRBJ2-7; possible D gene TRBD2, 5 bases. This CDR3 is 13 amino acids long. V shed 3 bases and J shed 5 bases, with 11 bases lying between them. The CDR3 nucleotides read TGTGCCAGCAGTTTGGGGAGACTGAACGAGCAGTACGTC. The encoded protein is CASSLGRLNEQYV.

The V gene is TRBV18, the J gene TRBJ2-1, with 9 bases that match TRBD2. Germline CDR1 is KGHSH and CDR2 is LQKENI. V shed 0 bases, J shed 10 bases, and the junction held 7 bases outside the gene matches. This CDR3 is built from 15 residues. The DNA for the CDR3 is TGTGCCAGCTCACCACCGGAGCGGGGGGCCATAGAGCAGTTCTTC. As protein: CASSPPERGAIEQFF. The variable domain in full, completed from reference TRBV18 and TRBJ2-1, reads NAGVMQNPRHLVRRRGQEARLRCSPMKGHSHVYWYRQLPEEGLKFMVYLQKENIIDESGMPKERFSAEFPKEGPSILRIQQVVRGDSAAYFCASSPPERGAIEQFFGPGTRLTVL.